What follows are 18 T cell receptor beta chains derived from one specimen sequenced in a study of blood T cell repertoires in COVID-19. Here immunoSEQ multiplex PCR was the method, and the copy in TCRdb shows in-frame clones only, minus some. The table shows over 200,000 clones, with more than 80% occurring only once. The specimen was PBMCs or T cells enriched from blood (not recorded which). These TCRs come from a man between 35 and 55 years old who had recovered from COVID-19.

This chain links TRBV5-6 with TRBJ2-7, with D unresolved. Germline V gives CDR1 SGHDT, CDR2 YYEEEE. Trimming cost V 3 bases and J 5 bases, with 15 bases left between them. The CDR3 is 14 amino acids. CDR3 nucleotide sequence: TGTGCCAGCAGCTCTTTGGCTGGGCTCAACGAGCAGTACTTC. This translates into CASSSLAGLNEQYF.

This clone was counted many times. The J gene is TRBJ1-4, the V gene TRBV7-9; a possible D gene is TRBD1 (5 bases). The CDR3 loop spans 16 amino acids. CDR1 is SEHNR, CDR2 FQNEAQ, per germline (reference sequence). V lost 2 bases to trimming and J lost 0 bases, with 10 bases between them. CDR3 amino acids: CASSLSRGATNEKLFF. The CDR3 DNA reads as TGTGCCAGCAGCTTAAGTCGGGGGGCAACTAATGAAAAACTGTTTTTT. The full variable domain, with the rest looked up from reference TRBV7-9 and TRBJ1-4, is DTGVSQNPRHKITKRGQNVTFRCDPISEHNRLYWYRQTLGQGPEFLTYFQNEAQLEKSRLLSDRFSAERPKGSFSTLEIQRTEQGDSAMYLCASSLSRGATNEKLFFGSGTQLSVL.

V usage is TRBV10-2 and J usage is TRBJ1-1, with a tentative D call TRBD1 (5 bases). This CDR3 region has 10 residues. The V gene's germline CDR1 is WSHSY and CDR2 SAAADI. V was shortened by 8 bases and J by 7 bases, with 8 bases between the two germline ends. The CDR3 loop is CASRDSEAFF. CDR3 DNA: TGCGCCAGCCGAGACAGTGAAGCTTTCTTT.

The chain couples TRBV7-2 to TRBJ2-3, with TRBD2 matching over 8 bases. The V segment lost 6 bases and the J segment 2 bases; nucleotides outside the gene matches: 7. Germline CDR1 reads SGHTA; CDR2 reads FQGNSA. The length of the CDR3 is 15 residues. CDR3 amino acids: CASRDSGTYTDTQYF. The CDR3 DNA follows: TGTGCCAGCAGAGATAGCGGGACCTACACAGATACGCAGTATTTT.

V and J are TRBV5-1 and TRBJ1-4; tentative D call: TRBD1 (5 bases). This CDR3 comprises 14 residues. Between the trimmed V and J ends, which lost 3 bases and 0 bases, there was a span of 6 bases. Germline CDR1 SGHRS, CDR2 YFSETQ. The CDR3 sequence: CASSSTATNEKLFF. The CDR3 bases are TGCGCCAGCAGCTCGACAGCAACTAATGAAAAACTGTTTTTT.

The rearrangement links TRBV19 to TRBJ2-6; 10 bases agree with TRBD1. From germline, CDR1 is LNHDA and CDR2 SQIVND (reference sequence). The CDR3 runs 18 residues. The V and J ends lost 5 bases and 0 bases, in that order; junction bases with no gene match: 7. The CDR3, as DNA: TGTGCCAGTAGTTCCGGACAGGGGGGCAACTCTGGGGCCAACGTCCTGACTTTC. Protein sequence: CASSSGQGGNSGANVLTF.

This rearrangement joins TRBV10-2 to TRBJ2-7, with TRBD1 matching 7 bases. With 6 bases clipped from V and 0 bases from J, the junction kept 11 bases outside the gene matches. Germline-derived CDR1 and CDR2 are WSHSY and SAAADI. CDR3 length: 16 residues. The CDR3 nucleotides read TGCGCCAGCAGGCCCATGGGGACAGATTCCTCCTACGAGCAGTACTTC. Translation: CASRPMGTDSSYEQYF.

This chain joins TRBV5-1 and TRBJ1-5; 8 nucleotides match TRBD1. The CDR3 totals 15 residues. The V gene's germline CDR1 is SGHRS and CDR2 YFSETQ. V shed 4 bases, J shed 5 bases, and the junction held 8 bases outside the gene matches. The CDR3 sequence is CASSPGTGNYQPQHF. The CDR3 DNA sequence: TGCGCCAGCAGCCCCGGGACAGGTAATTATCAGCCCCAGCATTTT.

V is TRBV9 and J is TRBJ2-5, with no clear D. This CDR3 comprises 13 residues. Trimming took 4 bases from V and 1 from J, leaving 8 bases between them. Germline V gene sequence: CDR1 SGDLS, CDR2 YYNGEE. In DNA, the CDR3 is TGTGCCAGCAGCCAAGCACCCCAAGAGACCCAGTACTTC. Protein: CASSQAPQETQYF.

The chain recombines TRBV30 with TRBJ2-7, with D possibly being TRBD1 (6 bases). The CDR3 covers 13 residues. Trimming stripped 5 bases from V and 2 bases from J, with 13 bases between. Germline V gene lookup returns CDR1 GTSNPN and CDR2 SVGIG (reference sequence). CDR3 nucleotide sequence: TGTGCCTGGCGGAAAGGGGGAACCTACGAGCAGTACTTC. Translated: CAWRKGGTYEQYF.

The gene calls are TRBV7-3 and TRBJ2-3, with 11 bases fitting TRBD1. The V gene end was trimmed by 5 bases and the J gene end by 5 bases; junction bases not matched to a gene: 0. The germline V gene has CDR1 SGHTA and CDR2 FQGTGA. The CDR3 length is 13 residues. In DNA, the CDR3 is TGTGCCAGCAGCGGGACAGGGGGAGATACGCAGTATTTT. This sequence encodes CASSGTGGDTQYF.

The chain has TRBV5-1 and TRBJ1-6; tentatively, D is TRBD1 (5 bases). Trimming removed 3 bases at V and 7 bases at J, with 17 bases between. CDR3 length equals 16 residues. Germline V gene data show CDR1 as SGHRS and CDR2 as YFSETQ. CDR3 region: CASSSRPGENNSPLHF. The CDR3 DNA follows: TGCGCCAGCAGCTCGCGACCGGGGGAGAACAATTCACCCCTCCACTTT.

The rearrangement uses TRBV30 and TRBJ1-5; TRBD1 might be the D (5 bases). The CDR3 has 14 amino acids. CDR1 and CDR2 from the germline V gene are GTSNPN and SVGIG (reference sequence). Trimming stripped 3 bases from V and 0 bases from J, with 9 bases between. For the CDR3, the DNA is TGTGCCTGGAGCCCGGGACTTAGCAATCAGCCCCAGCATTTT. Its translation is CAWSPGLSNQPQHF.

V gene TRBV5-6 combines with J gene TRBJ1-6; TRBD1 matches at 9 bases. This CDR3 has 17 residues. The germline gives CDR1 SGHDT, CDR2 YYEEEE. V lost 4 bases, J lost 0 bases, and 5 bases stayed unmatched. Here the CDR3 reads CASSVDRGSSYNSPLHF. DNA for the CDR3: TGTGCCAGCAGCGTAGACAGGGGGAGCTCCTATAATTCACCCCTCCACTTT.

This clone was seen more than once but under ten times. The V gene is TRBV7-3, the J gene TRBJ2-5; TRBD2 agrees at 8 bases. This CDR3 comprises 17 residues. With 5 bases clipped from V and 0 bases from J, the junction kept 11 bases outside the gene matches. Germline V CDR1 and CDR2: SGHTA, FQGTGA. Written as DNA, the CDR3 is TGTGCCAGCAGCCCCGTTGGAGCGGGGGCCTACCAAGAGACCCAGTACTTC. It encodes CASSPVGAGAYQETQYF. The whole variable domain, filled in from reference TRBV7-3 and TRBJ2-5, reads GAGVSQTPSNKVTEKGKYVELRCDPISGHTALYWYRQSLGQGPEFLIYFQGTGAADDSGLPNDRFFAVRPEGSVSTLKIQRTERGDSAVYLCASSPVGAGAYQETQYFGPGTRLLVL.

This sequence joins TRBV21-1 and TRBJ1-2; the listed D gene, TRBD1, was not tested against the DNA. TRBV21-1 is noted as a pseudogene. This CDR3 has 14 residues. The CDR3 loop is CASRVRTGNYGYTF. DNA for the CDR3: TGTGCCAGCAGAGTTCGGACAGGGAACTATGGCTACACCTTC.

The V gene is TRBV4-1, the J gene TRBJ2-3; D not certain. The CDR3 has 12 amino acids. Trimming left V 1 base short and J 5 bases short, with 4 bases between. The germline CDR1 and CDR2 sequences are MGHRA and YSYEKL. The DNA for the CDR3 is TGCGCCAGCAGCCAAGTCTTAGATACGCAGTATTTT. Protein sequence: CASSQVLDTQYF.

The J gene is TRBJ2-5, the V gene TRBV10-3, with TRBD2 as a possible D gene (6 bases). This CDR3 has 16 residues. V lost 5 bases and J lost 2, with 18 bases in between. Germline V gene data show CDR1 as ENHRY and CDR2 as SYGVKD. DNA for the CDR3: TGTGCCATCAGTCCCCCCGGCGTCGGGACTCAAGAGACCCAGTACTTC. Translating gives CAISPPGVGTQETQYF.